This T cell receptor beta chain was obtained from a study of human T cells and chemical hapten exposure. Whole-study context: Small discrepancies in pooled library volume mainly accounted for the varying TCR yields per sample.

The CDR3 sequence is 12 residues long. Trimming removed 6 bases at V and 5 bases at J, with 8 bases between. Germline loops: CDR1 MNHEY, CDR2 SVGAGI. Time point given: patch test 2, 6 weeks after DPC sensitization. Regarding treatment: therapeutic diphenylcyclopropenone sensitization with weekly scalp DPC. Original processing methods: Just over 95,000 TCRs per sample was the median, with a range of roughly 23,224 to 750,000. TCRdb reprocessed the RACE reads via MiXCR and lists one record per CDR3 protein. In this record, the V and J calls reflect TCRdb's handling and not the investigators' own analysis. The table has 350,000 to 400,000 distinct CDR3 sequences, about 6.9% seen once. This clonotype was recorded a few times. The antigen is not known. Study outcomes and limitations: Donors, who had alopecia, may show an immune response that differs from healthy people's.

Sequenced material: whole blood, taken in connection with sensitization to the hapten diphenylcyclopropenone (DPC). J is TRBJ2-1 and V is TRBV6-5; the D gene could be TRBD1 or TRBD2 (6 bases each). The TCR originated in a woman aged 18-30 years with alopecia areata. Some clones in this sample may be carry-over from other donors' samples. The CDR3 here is CASRGGNNEQFF. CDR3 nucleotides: TGTGCCAGCAGAGGGGGGAACAATGAGCAGTTCTTC.